The clone carrying this T cell receptor beta chain qualifies as medium-sized (0.01 to 0.1%). Germline assignment: CDR1 SEHNR and CDR2 FQNEAQ (reference sequence). The V and J ends lost 5 bases and 2 bases respectively, with 16 bases between them. The CDR3 runs 16 residues. The sample belongs to a study of OX40 agonist ivuxolimab in advanced cancers. The table came from immunoSEQ multiplex PCR; TCRdb's copy has only in-frame clones and leaves some out. The table includes about 7,000 clones, 76% detected once. This specimen was CD4+ or CD8+ T cells sorted from blood, taken in a trial of the OX40 agonist ivuxolimab. The rearrangement joins TRBV7-9 to TRBJ2-1, with D possibly matching TRBD2 (6 bases). The TCR comes from an adult with an advanced solid tumor such as melanoma, head and neck, liver or kidney cancer. DNA for the CDR3: TGTGCCAGCAGCCCCCGGGTAGCGGCCACCTACAATGAGCAGTTCTTC. This encodes CASSPRVAATYNEQFF.